This TCR beta chain was identified during a study of PD-1 blockade in classical Hodgkin lymphoma. Overall study results and limits: When set against healthy donors, newly diagnosed patients were reported to show lower baseline TCR diversity. When nivolumab was started under 1 year after ASCT, patients were excluded. Why the repertoires differ is still unclear, perhaps disease activity or prior therapy.

CDR1 SNHLY and CDR2 FYNNEI come from the germline V gene. J gave up 1 base and V 5 bases, and 2 bases lay outside the gene matches. CDR3 size: 15 residues. Comments on this clone: What it binds is unknown.

All trial patients relapsed after autologous stem cell transplantation. Isolated CD8+ T cells were derived from thawed PBMCs through magnetic negative selection. Produced via immunoSEQ multiplex PCR; TCRdb's table is partial and in-frame only. The data show 5,500 to 7,500 clones, with 45% to 70% seen just once and roughly 15% held by the top ten. The origin of this receptor is a human donor with classical Hodgkin lymphoma. The starting material was CD8+ T cells from blood, obtained at baseline. The V call is TRBV2, the J call TRBJ2-3; 11 bases fit TRBD2. This chain's CDR3 is CASSLAGGGTDTQYF. CDR3 coding DNA: TGTGCCAGCAGTTTAGCGGGAGGGGGCACAGATACGCAGTATTTT.